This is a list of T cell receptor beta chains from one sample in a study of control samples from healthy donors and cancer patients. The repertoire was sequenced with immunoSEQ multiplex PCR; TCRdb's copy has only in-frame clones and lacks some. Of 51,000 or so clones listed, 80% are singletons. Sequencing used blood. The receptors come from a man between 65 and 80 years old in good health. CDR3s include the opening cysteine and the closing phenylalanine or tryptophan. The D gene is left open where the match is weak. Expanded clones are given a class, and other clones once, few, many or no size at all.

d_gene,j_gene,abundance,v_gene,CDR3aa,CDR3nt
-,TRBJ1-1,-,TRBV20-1,CSPGGPTEAFF,TGCAGTCCCGGGGGGCCCACTGAAGCTTTCTTT
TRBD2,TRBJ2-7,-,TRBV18,CASSVAGGVNYEQYF,TGTGCCAGCTCGGTAGCGGGAGGTGTAAACTACGAGCAGTACTTC
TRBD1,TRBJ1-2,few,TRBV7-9,CASSPLWTGVRNYGYTF,TGTGCCAGCAGCCCCCTTTGGACAGGGGTTCGTAACTATGGCTACACCTTC
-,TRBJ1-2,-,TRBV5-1,CASGGNYGYTF,TGCGCCAGTGGAGGGAACTATGGCTACACCTTC
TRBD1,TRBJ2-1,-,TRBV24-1,CATSDPGTGGRDEQFF,TGTGCCACCAGTGACCCCGGGACAGGGGGCCGGGATGAGCAGTTCTTC
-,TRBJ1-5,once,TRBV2,CASSEMEVQHF,TGTGCCAGCAGTGAGATGGAGGTGCAGCATTTT
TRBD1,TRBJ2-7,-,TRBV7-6,CASSLRQGSNYEQYF,TGTGCCAGCAGCTTACGACAGGGCAGCAACTACGAGCAGTACTTC
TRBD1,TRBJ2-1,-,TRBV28,CASSLPPPGQGLMGSSYNEQFF,TGTGCCAGCAGTTTACCCCCCCCGGGACAGGGGTTAATGGGAAGCTCCTACAATGAGCAGTTCTTC
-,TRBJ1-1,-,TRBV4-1,CASSQKGSGTEAFF,TGCGCCAGCAGCCAAAAAGGGAGTGGGACTGAAGCTTTCTTT
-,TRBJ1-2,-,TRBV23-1,CASSQSSGGYTF,TGCGCCAGCAGTCAGAGCTCGGGCGGCTACACCTTC
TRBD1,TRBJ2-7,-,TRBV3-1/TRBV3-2,CASSQTGSVNEQYF,TGTGCCAGCAGCCAGACAGGGTCGGTAAACGAGCAGTACTTC
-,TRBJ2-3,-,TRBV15,CATALEVSDTQYF,TGTGCCACCGCTCTCGAAGTATCGGATACGCAGTATTTT
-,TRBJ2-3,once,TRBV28,CAIRGTDTQYF,TGTGCCATTCGGGGGACAGATACGCAGTATTTT
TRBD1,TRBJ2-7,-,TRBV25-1,CASSSLQGASEQYF,TGTGCCAGCAGCAGCCTACAGGGGGCGAGCGAGCAGTACTTC
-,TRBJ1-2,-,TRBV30,CAWSVEANYGYTF,TGTGCCTGGAGTGTAGAAGCTAACTATGGCTACACCTTC
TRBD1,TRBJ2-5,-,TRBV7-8,CASSLTGGGETQYF,TGTGCCAGCAGCTTAACAGGGGGCGGGGAGACCCAGTACTTC
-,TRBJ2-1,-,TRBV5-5,CASSLDGRGGLDEQFF,TGTGCCAGCAGCTTGGACGGCCGTGGGGGCTTAGATGAGCAGTTCTTC
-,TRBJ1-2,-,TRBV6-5,CASRQRGGTGYTF,TGTGCCAGCAGACAAAGGGGGGGTACGGGCTACACCTTC
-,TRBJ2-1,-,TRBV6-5,CASSPQLRQEQFF,TGTGCCAGCAGCCCACAACTCCGACAGGAGCAGTTCTTC
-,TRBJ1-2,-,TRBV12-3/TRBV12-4,CASSLSSVGYTF,TGTGCCAGCAGTTTGTCGTCAGTTGGCTACACCTTC
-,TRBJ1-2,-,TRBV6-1,CASSDRPQGNYGYTF,TGTGCCAGCAGTGATCGGCCCCAAGGGAACTATGGCTACACCTTC
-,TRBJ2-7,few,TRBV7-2,CASSLVAGSGEQYF,TGTGCCAGCAGCTTAGTAGCAGGTTCCGGTGAGCAGTACTTC
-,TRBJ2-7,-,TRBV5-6,CASSSKRDTPGYEQYF,TGTGCCAGCAGCTCGAAAAGGGACACCCCAGGGTATGAGCAGTACTTC
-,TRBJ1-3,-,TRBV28,CASSLGGTGNTIYF,TGTGCCAGCAGTTTGGGGGGTACTGGAAACACCATATATTTT
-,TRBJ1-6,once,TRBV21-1,CASSKPGTGGRVSPLHF,TGTGCCAGCAGCAAACCAGGGACAGGGGGAAGGGTCTCACCCCTCCACTTT
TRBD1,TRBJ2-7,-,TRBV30,CAYNRGYEQYF,TGTGCCTACAACAGGGGTTACGAGCAGTACTTC
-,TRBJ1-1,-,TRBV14,CASSQRQGNMNTEAFF,TGTGCCAGCAGCCAACGGCAGGGGAATATGAACACTGAAGCTTTCTTT
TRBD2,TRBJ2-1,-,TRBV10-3,CAISKAGGPPHNEQFF,TGTGCCATCAGTAAAGCGGGGGGGCCCCCCCACAATGAGCAGTTCTTC
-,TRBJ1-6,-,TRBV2,CASSRMGGMSYNSPLHF,TGTGCCAGCAGTAGAATGGGGGGCATGTCCTATAATTCACCCCTCCACTTT
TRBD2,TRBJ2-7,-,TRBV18,CASSPPGLAGHEQYF,TGTGCCAGCTCACCACCGGGACTAGCGGGACACGAGCAGTACTTC
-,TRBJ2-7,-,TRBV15,CATSLNSGSSYEQYF,TGTGCCACCTCGCTCAATTCAGGGAGCTCCTACGAGCAGTACTTC
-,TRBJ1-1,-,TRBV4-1,CASSQVNRVQGEAFF,TGCGCCAGCAGCCAAGTAAATCGGGTTCAGGGTGAAGCTTTCTTT
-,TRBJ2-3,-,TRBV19,CASSRERGSPPQDTQYF,TGTGCCAGTAGTAGAGAGCGTGGTTCCCCCCCTCAAGATACGCAGTATTTT
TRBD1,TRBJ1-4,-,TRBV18,CASSPGQAPGEKLFF,TGTGCCAGCTCACCGGGACAGGCGCCCGGGGAAAAACTGTTTTTT
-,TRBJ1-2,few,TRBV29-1,CSVTRDYGYTF,TGCAGCGTTACACGGGATTATGGCTACACCTTC
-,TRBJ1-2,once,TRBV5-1,CASSLQGVGYGYTF,TGCGCCAGCAGCTTACAGGGAGTGGGGTATGGCTACACCTTC
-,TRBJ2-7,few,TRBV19,CASSARLGGQGYEQYF,TGTGCCAGTAGTGCCCGACTAGGAGGTCAGGGTTACGAGCAGTACTTC
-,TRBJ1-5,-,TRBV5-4,CASSLQGRNENQPQHF,TGTGCCAGCAGCCTACAAGGGAGGAATGAAAATCAGCCCCAGCATTTT
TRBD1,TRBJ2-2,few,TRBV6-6,CASSLRVTGGNTGELFF,TGTGCCAGCAGTCTAAGGGTGACAGGGGGTAACACCGGGGAGCTGTTTTTT
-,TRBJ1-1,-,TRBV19,CASSIRGLNTEAFF,TGTGCCAGTAGTATTCGGGGACTGAACACTGAAGCTTTCTTT
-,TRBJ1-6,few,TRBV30,CAWSPYEAYTASPLHF,TGTGCCTGGAGTCCATATGAGGCCTATACAGCTTCACCCCTCCACTTT
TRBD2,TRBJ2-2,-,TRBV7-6,CASSQGLAGSGELFF,TGTGCCAGCAGCCAGGGACTAGCGGGTTCCGGGGAGCTGTTTTTT
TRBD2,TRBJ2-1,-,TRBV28,CASSLPLAASNEQFF,TGTGCCAGCAGTTTACCGCTAGCGGCCAGCAATGAGCAGTTCTTC
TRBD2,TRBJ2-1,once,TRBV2,CASSGREGLVEQFF,TGTGCCAGCAGTGGGCGGGAGGGCCTAGTTGAGCAGTTCTTC